This T cell receptor beta chain is drawn from a study of blood T cells in healthy people across ages. The sample providers were healthy Caucasian people from Russia, aged roughly 6 to 100. A minimum of 6.5 million PBMCs was isolated per sample. Primed by a sample-barcoded 5' primer and a J-beta primer mix, a second PCR proceeded for 7 to 11 cycles. MiXCR was run by TCRdb on the 5' RACE reads, yielding one entry per CDR3 protein. The data show around 750,000 distinct CDR3 sequences, about 48% seen once. The CDR3 totals 17 residues. The germline V gene has CDR1 SGHVS and CDR2 FNYEAQ. V dropped 1 base and J dropped 11; count of bases not matched to a gene: 17.

The sample comprised blood. The V call is TRBV7-6, the J call TRBJ2-5; 9 bases agree with TRBD2. The receptor was isolated from a man older than 75 in good health. The CDR3 spells CASSLVRRGGRYNEQYF. CDR3 DNA: TGTGCCAGCAGCTTAGTTCGGCGGGGGGGCCGGTACAATGAGCAGTACTTC.